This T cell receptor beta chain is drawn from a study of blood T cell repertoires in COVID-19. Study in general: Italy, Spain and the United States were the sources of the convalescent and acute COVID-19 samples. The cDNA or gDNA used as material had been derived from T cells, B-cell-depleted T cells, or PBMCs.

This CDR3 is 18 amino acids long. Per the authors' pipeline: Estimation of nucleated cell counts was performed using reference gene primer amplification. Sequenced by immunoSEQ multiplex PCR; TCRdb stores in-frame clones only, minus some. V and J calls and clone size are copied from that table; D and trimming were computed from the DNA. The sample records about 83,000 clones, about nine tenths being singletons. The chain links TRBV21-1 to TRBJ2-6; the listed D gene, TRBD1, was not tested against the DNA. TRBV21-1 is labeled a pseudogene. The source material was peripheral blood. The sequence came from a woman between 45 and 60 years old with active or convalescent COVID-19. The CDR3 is CASSTPETGLCGANVLTF. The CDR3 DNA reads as TGTGCCAGCAGCACTCCCGAGACAGGGCTGTGCGGGGCCAACGTCCTGACTTTC.